This T cell receptor (beta chain) came from a study of cytomegalovirus exposure and HLA in healthy donors. Findings of the study overall: Within the data, a cluster of highly shared sequence variants was likely a sequencing artifact.

The CDR3 runs 15 residues. Germline V gene data show CDR1 as SGDLS and CDR2 as YYNGEE. V lost 2 bases and J 0 bases, leaving 8 bases between the germline ends. With 60 Vbeta and 13 Jbeta primers, the PCR was carried out. The method was immunoSEQ multiplex PCR; TCRdb's version includes in-frame clones alone and lacks a portion of them. The sample contains 150,000 to 200,000 clones, around 86% of which appear only once. A word on this clone: Its antigen remains unknown. At the DNA level, this CDR3 is encoded by other sequences in the same sample as well.

The clonotype originates from a man aged 35 to 55 in good health and CMV-seropositive. The chain employs TRBV9 and TRBJ2-2; D possibly corresponds to TRBD1 (6 bases). Sample: PBMCs. Here the CDR3 reads CASSVRTANTGELFF. DNA for the CDR3: TGTGCCAGCAGCGTGCGGACAGCGAACACCGGGGAGCTGTTTTTT.